This TCR beta chain was captured in a study of PD-1 blockade in classical Hodgkin lymphoma (dated by TCRdb to the early 2020s). Regarding the complete study: Nivolumab dosing was 3 mg/kg intravenously every 2 weeks, continuing until either disease progression or unacceptable toxicity. A peripheral blood immune signature of response to PD-1 blockade in classical Hodgkin lymphoma was defined using TCR beta sequencing and CyTOF.

The investigation overall reported the following: Baseline TCR diversity was reported to be lower in newly diagnosed patients than in healthy donors, and even lower in relapsed/refractory patients. Lower diversity was seen in patients whose nivolumab began less than 1 year after ASCT, and these patients were left out of later analyses so that immune reconstitution would not confound the results. The study was restricted to a single clinical trial cohort, and the causes of repertoire differences, possibly disease activity or prior therapy, were left undefined. Among trial patients, those achieving complete response had baseline diversity similar to that of newly diagnosed patients, while diversity was significantly lower in partial responders and progressors. By C4D1, a significant rise was seen in CD4+ TCR diversity but not in CD8+ TCR diversity (p=0.0027 vs p=0.16), and the rise was most apparent among complete responders (p=0.02).

The Qiagen DNeasy kit was used to extract genomic DNA both from unsorted PBMCs and from the negatively selected CD4+ and CD8+ fractions. TCR beta CDR3 regions were amplified by immunoSEQ multiplex PCR using primers annealing to V and J segments. Amplification bias was minimized using a synthetic immune receptor repertoire, and residual bias was removed computationally after sequencing. Per the source publication's procedure: Custom Python scripts were used to quantify repertoire diversity as the Shannon entropy index. The unsorted, CD4+ and CD8+ repertoires were each analyzed separately, with the exception of combined analyses, where CD4+ and CD8+ sequences were merged in silico. A clone counted as expanded when the clone's frequency after treatment rose at least 2-fold relative to C1D1, and clones undetected at baseline were given a pseudocount of 0.5. Clones with 0 or 1 copy at C1D1 were defined as singleton clones, while clones with 2 or more copies were defined as non-singleton clones. Clones expanded in unsorted samples were assigned a CD4+, CD8+ or unknown annotation through matching of protein sequences in sorted samples from the same patient. Wilcoxon tests on paired samples were used to test changes in diversity from C1D1 to C4D1. As stored in TCRdb, this immuneACCESS dataset retains in-frame rearrangements with V and J assigned. A fraction of the clones does not appear; measured against another copy, unresolved V genes explain less than half of the discrepancy, and the remainder lacks a known reason. V, J and clone size are those of that table, while D and trimming were read from the DNA. The sample profile shows 6,800 or so clones; about 82% of them were found once. Around 42% of the sample comes from the top ten.

The germline V and J ends show losses of 5 bases and 7 bases respectively, and no gene match explains 7 bases of the junction. The germline V gene encodes CDR1 SEHNR and CDR2 FQNEAQ (reference sequence). The cysteine opens and the phenylalanine closes a CDR3 of 16 amino acids. The only DNA kept is the CDR3, 48 bases in frame from the first base. Details on this clone: It has no known antigen specificity. No per-base quality is available; no much larger clone lies one base away.

Sample time point, as interpreted from the label and publication: cycle 2 day 1 (C2D1) of nivolumab. Every trial patient had relapsed following autologous stem cell transplantation, and prior brentuximab vedotin exposure was what differed among cohorts A, B and C. The trial cohort included around 56 patients with relapsed/refractory classical Hodgkin lymphoma, and each patient had a best overall response of complete response, partial response or progressive disease. Trial patients were treated with single-agent nivolumab in the multi-cohort phase II CheckMate 205 trial. An independent review committee assessed best overall response using the 2007 International Working Group response criteria. Trial PBMCs were collected immediately before nivolumab initiation (C1D1) and during therapy at cycle 2 day 1 and cycle 4 day 1. Peripheral blood was collected in 8 mL Vacutainer Cell Preparation Tubes, from which PBMCs were isolated by centrifugation and then cryopreserved.

This chain joins TRBV7-9 to TRBJ2-1; 14 junctional bases match TRBD2. The sequence derives from a human donor with classical Hodgkin lymphoma. The material sequenced was peripheral blood mononuclear cells (PBMCs), taken before the second cycle of nivolumab. In nucleotides, the sequence is TGTGCCAGCAGCCTTGGACTAGCGGGAGGAGCGAATGAGCAGTTCTTC. Translation gives CASSLGLAGGANEQFF.